Shown below are 30 T cell receptor beta chains from a single sample sequenced in a study of shared clonotypes between healthy human individuals. Here immunoSEQ multiplex PCR was the method, and the copy in TCRdb shows in-frame clones only, minus some. This sample has roughly 1,000,000 clones, with about 84% found just once. The source material was memory CD4+ T cells from PBMCs. The subset here: CD45RA-negative fraction. Source of these receptors: a man younger than 35 in good health. Some clones in this sample may be carry-over from other donors' samples.

This clone has only a few counts. The chain couples TRBV29-1 to TRBJ1-4; perhaps TRBD1 as D (5 bases). The CDR3 has 12 residues. Germline V CDR1 and CDR2: SQVTM, ANQGSEA. The V gene lost 7 bases and the J gene lost 7 bases, with 13 bases spanning the gap. CDR3 sequence reads: CSAPRRAEKLFF. CDR3 coding DNA: TGCAGCGCCCCCCGCAGGGCTGAAAAACTGTTTTTT.

The rearrangement links TRBV4-3 to TRBJ2-3; the D is unclear. The V and J ends lost 2 bases and 1 base respectively, with 7 bases between them. CDR1 and CDR2 from the germline V gene are LGHNA and YSLEER. The CDR3 is made up of 14 amino acids. Here the CDR3 DNA reads TGCGCCAGCAGCCAACAGCCCCGCACAGATACGCAGTATTTT. Its translation is CASSQQPRTDTQYF.

The V and J genes are TRBV7-2 and TRBJ2-7; TRBD1 or TRBD2 may be the D gene (5 bases each). The CDR3 sequence is 15 residues long. Germline V CDR1 and CDR2: SGHTA, FQGNSA. V was pared by 5 bases and J by 2 bases, with 16 bases between. CDR3 protein: CASSPTGGATYEQYF. DNA of the CDR3: TGTGCCAGCAGCCCGACTGGGGGAGCTACCTACGAGCAGTACTTC.

In regard to this clone: The identical CDR3 is also encoded by other nucleotide sequences in the sample. V usage is TRBV18 and J usage is TRBJ2-5, with TRBD2 matching 14 bases. There are 16 residues in the CDR3. V lost 3 bases and J lost 5; bases outside the gene matches: 5. Germline lookup yields CDR1 KGHSH and CDR2 LQKENI. CDR3 DNA sequence: TGTGCCAGCTCACCGGGACTAGCGGGAGCAGGCGAGACCCAGTACTTC. Protein product: CASSPGLAGAGETQYF.

The chain combines TRBV7-8 with TRBJ2-3, with D tentatively TRBD2 (6 bases). The germline V and J ends were trimmed by 5 bases and 4 bases, with 25 bases remaining between them. Germline-derived CDR1 and CDR2 are SGHVS and FQNEAQ. This CDR3 has 18 amino acids. The CDR3 bases are TGTGCCAGCAGCCGCCGCTTCCGGGAGATGACCTTTCCAGATACGCAGTATTTT. Encoded protein: CASSRRFREMTFPDTQYF.

The chain uses TRBV5-4 and TRBJ1-4; D gene uncertain. Between the trimmed V and J ends, which lost 0 bases and 8 bases, there was a span of 14 bases. CDR3 length equals 15 residues. Germline V gene lookup returns CDR1 SGHNT and CDR2 YYREEE (reference sequence). CDR3 loop: CASSLEGTPGEKLFF. DNA of the CDR3: TGTGCCAGCAGCTTGGAAGGTACCCCGGGCGAAAAACTGTTTTTT.

This chain uses TRBV6-6 with TRBJ2-7; possibly TRBD1 or TRBD2 for D (5 bases each). Germline CDR1 MNHNY, CDR2 SVGAGI (reference sequence). This CDR3 spans 16 amino acids. Trimming pared 6 bases from V and 2 bases from J, leaving 20 bases between. CDR3 loop: CASSLNRGGGPYEQYF. CDR3 in DNA: TGTGCCAGCAGCCTTAATCGGGGCGGAGGCCCCTACGAGCAGTACTTC.

The chain couples TRBV7-4 to TRBJ2-7; D gene uncertain. Between the trimmed V and J ends, which lost 1 base and 0 bases, there was a span of 7 bases. Germline CDR1 SGHVT, CDR2 SQSDAQ. The CDR3 covers 14 residues. In DNA, the CDR3 is TGTGCCAGCAGCTTAGGGGTAAACTCCTACGAGCAGTACTTC. Protein: CASSLGVNSYEQYF.

A single count supports this clone. The chain has TRBV11-2 and TRBJ1-5, with 7 bases aligning to TRBD1. Per germline, CDR1 SGHAT and CDR2 FQNNGV. The CDR3 sequence is 15 residues long. V was clipped by 4 bases and J by 3 bases; unmatched bases: 6. CDR3 in amino acids: CASSSLQGINQPQHF. CDR3 sequence (DNA): TGTGCCAGCAGCTCTCTACAGGGGATCAATCAGCCCCAGCATTTT.

This clone was observed once. V is TRBV30 and J is TRBJ1-2; a possible D gene is TRBD1 (5 bases). CDR1 is GTSNPN, CDR2 SVGIG, per germline (reference sequence). The CDR3 is 16 residues long. V shed 5 bases and J shed 0 bases, with 19 bases lying between them. The CDR3 coding sequence is TGTGCCTGGTTCAGGGTTCCGGGACGGCCTAACTATGGCTACACCTTC. As protein: CAWFRVPGRPNYGYTF.

V and J are TRBV4-2 and TRBJ2-7, with 11 bases matching TRBD2. Germline V gene data show CDR1 as LGHNA and CDR2 as YNFKEQ. V shed 7 bases and J 2 bases; nucleotides not matched to a gene: 7. The CDR3 length is 15 residues. CDR3 amino acids: CASNMGTSGAYEQYF. The CDR3 DNA is TGTGCCAGCAACATGGGGACTAGCGGCGCCTACGAGCAGTACTTC.

The CDR3 DNA follows: TGTGCCAGCAGCTTGGTTCCGGGACTAGCGAGTACCGGGGAGCTGTTTTTT. This translates into CASSLVPGLASTGELFF. The rearrangement links TRBV5-4 to TRBJ2-2; TRBD2 agrees at 10 bases. Germline lookup yields CDR1 SGHNT and CDR2 YYREEE (reference sequence). This CDR3 is built from 17 residues. The V and J ends lost 0 bases and 5 bases, in that order; junction bases with no gene match: 7.

The J gene is TRBJ1-1, the V gene TRBV6-6; D gene unclear. The CDR3 contains 12 residues. Germline assignment: CDR1 MNHNY and CDR2 SVGAGI (reference sequence). The CDR3: CSLSGANTEAFF. CDR3 DNA: TGTTCCCTCTCGGGTGCTAACACTGAAGCTTTCTTT.

V usage is TRBV4-3 and J usage is TRBJ1-2; tentative D call: TRBD1 (5 bases). The ends were cut back, 4 bases at V and 1 base at J, with 16 bases in the middle. The CDR3 is 16 amino acids. Germline-derived CDR1 and CDR2 are LGHNA and YSLEER. Here the CDR3 reads CASSPKLQGDNYGYTF. CDR3 DNA sequence: TGCGCCAGCAGCCCCAAGTTGCAGGGTGATAACTATGGCTACACCTTC.

The chain is built from TRBV7-2 and TRBJ2-3; 11 positions match TRBD2. Per germline, CDR1 SGHTA and CDR2 FQGNSA. J lost 1 base, V lost 5 bases, and 5 bases had no gene match. The CDR3 is 16 amino acids. The CDR3 reads CASSTLAGVRTDTQYF. The CDR3 region has the DNA TGTGCCAGCAGCACACTAGCGGGAGTTCGCACAGATACGCAGTATTTT.

This clone came up many times. The chain uses TRBV6-1 and TRBJ1-4; TRBD1 is a possible D gene (6 bases). Germline V gene lookup returns CDR1 MNHNS and CDR2 SASEGT. Trimming cost V 6 bases and J 3 bases, with 11 bases left between them. The CDR3 consists of 14 residues. The CDR3 reads CASRQGGSNEKLFF. DNA for the CDR3: TGTGCCAGCAGGCAAGGGGGGTCTAATGAAAAACTGTTTTTT.

The chain is built from TRBV28 and TRBJ1-2; tentative D call: TRBD1 (5 bases). The germline gives CDR1 MDHEN, CDR2 SYDVKM. V was clipped by 10 bases and J by 5 bases, with 11 bases between them. The CDR3 runs to 11 residues. CDR3 nucleotides: TGTGCCACTTCCTGGGGGTATGGCTACACCTTC. Translated, it gives CATSWGYGYTF.

This clone has just a few counts. CDR3 coding DNA: TGTGCCAGCAATCGGGACAGGGGGTCCGGGGAGCTGTTTTTT. Translating it yields CASNRDRGSGELFF. The J gene is TRBJ2-2, the V gene TRBV6-5, with 11 positions matching TRBD1. Germline V gene data show CDR1 as MNHEY and CDR2 as SVGAGI. This CDR3 has 14 amino acids. J lost 6 bases, V lost 7 bases, and 4 bases had no gene match.

This clone has a handful of counts. The chain joins TRBV5-1 to TRBJ1-4; the match to TRBD1 covers 9 bases. V shed 9 bases and J 4 bases; nucleotides not matched to a gene: 7. The CDR3 length is 14 residues. Per germline, CDR1 SGHRS and CDR2 YFSETQ. In nucleotides, the CDR3 is TGCGCCACCCGGGGGACAGGGAATAATGAAAAACTGTTTTTT. Translating it yields CATRGTGNNEKLFF.

The chain employs TRBV19 and TRBJ2-7; 15 bases match TRBD2. V was clipped by 5 bases and J by 5 bases; unmatched bases: 13. The CDR3 covers 18 residues. Germline CDR1 is LNHDA and CDR2 is SQIVND (reference sequence). In nucleotides, the CDR3 is TGTGCCAGTAGTTCCCGAGGACCGGGACTAGCGGGAGGAGACGAGCAGTACTTC. It encodes CASSSRGPGLAGGDEQYF.

This clone came up once. The chain links TRBV7-9 to TRBJ1-2, with 9 bases identical to TRBD1. Per the germline V gene, CDR1 is SEHNR and CDR2 is FQNEAQ (reference sequence). The J segment lost 13 bases and the V segment lost 4 bases, leaving 16 bases of the junction unmatched. The length of the CDR3 is 15 residues. CDR3 region: CASSSTGTGSSPLTF. CDR3 nucleotides: TGTGCCAGCAGCTCCACCGGGACAGGGTCATCTCCCCTCACCTTC.

This clone was found a few times. The genes are TRBV10-3 and TRBJ2-7; D unclear. The CDR3 is 12 amino acids. The V end lost 4 bases, the J end lost 6 bases, and 10 bases lay between the germline ends. From germline, CDR1 is ENHRY and CDR2 SYGVKD. CDR3 in DNA: TGTGCCATCAGTGGCCTTGGTAGCGAGCAGTACTTC. Protein: CAISGLGSEQYF.

The rearrangement links TRBV6-1 to TRBJ1-1; D is ambiguous. V shed 8 bases and J shed 2 bases, with 12 bases lying between them. Germline CDR1 and CDR2: MNHNS and SASEGT. This CDR3 has 13 residues. CDR3 protein: CASFKNTNTEAFF. The CDR3 coding sequence is TGTGCCAGCTTTAAAAACACAAACACTGAAGCTTTCTTT.

V usage is TRBV10-1 and J usage is TRBJ2-5, with D perhaps given as TRBD1 or TRBD2 (5 bases each). Deletions cut 8 bases from V and 4 bases from J, with 11 bases between. CDR1 and CDR2 from the germline V gene are WNHNN and SYGVQD (reference sequence). The CDR3 contains 12 residues. The CDR3 DNA sequence: TGCGCCAGCTCGGACGGGGCAGAGACCCAGTACTTC. Its translation: CASSDGAETQYF.

In its sample, this clone was seen a few times. The V and J genes are TRBV4-1 and TRBJ2-2, with 9 bases aligning to TRBD2. The trim removed 0 bases at V and 5 bases at J, leaving 7 bases unmatched. The CDR3 runs 17 residues. Germline loops: CDR1 MGHRA, CDR2 YSYEKL. CDR3 in amino acids: CASSQESAGGRTGELFF. DNA for the CDR3: TGCGCCAGCAGCCAAGAATCAGCGGGAGGTCGTACCGGGGAGCTGTTTTTT.

The rearrangement joins TRBV5-1 to TRBJ2-1; 10 nucleotides align to TRBD1. Germline CDR1 is SGHRS and CDR2 is YFSETQ. V gave up 0 bases and J gave up 7 bases; unmatched junction bases: 4. This CDR3 has 15 residues. The CDR3, as DNA: TGCGCCAGCAGCTTGGGACAGGGGGCTGGTAATGAGCAGTTCTTC. It specifies CASSLGQGAGNEQFF.

The V gene is TRBV18, the J gene TRBJ2-7; D is undetermined. The CDR3 is 13 residues long. Germline CDR1 reads KGHSH; CDR2 reads LQKENI. The ends were cut back, 2 bases at V and 2 bases at J, with 7 bases in the middle. CDR3 protein: CASSPATAYEQYF. CDR3 in DNA: TGTGCCAGCTCACCAGCAACAGCCTACGAGCAGTACTTC.

The chain links TRBV6-5 to TRBJ2-7; unclear D gene. This CDR3 has 14 amino acids. Trimming removed 4 bases from V and 2 bases from J, with 12 bases in between. Germline CDR1 is MNHEY and CDR2 is SVGAGI. The CDR3 sequence: CASSSAGRTYEQYF. The CDR3 DNA is TGTGCCAGCAGTTCGGCAGGCCGGACCTACGAGCAGTACTTC.

V usage is TRBV5-1 and J usage is TRBJ2-1, with TRBD1 matching over 8 bases. Germline-derived CDR1 and CDR2 are SGHRS and YFSETQ. This CDR3 is built from 13 residues. The ends lost 0 bases at V and 9 bases at J; junction bases unmatched: 2. The CDR3 region has the DNA TGCGCCAGCAGCTTGGCACAGGGGGGTGAGCAGTTCTTC. Protein product: CASSLAQGGEQFF.

The chain couples TRBV11-2 to TRBJ1-5; D call uncertain. Between the trimmed V and J ends, which lost 5 bases and 1 base, there was a span of 6 bases. The CDR3 loop spans 13 amino acids. Per germline, CDR1 SGHAT and CDR2 FQNNGV. For the CDR3, the DNA is TGTGCCAGCAGCCTCCGAAGCAATCAGCCCCAGCATTTT. This sequence encodes CASSLRSNQPQHF.